The 30 T cell receptor beta chains given below trace back to one sample, sequenced in a study of T cell clonotyping in hematopoietic cell transplantation. Repertoires were generated with immunoSEQ multiplex PCR, while TCRdb's copy carries only in-frame clones and drops some. Of about 44,000 clones in the sample, roughly 92% are singletons; the top ten hold approximately 0.85%. The sequencing sample was made of peripheral blood mononuclear cells. These receptor sequences come from a woman aged 50 to 65 in good health. Some clones in this sample may be carry-over from other donors' samples.

Here the CDR3 reads CASSYLGHQSSYEQYF. The CDR3 bases are TGTGCCAGCAGTTACCTCGGACACCAGAGCTCCTACGAGCAGTACTTC. This chain uses TRBV6-5 with TRBJ2-7; tentatively, D is TRBD1 (5 bases). Looked up from germline, CDR1 is MNHEY and CDR2 is SVGAGI. Trimming cost V 2 bases and J 0 bases, with 14 bases left between them. This CDR3 comprises 16 residues.

This sequence joins TRBV5-6 and TRBJ1-1; no definite D call. CDR1 SGHDT and CDR2 YYEEEE come from the germline V gene. The V and J ends lost 3 bases and 11 bases respectively, with 20 bases between them. The CDR3 consists of 14 residues. CDR3 residues: CASSSRGPASGAFF. The CDR3, as DNA: TGTGCCAGCAGCTCCAGAGGGCCTGCCTCGGGTGCTTTCTTT.

V gene TRBV4-3 combines with J gene TRBJ1-6; no clear D. The CDR3 consists of 12 residues. V shed 1 base and J shed 10 bases, with 5 bases lying between them. Germline loops: CDR1 LGHNA, CDR2 YSLEER. The CDR3 DNA reads TGCGCCAGCAGCCAAGTAGGATCACCCCTCCACTTT. Its translation: CASSQVGSPLHF.

This clone was observed once. DNA of the CDR3: TGTGCCAGCTCAAGGACGAGCGGGGAGCTGTTTTTT. Protein sequence: CASSRTSGELFF. The rearrangement joins TRBV18 to TRBJ2-2; no firm D call. Germline lookup yields CDR1 KGHSH and CDR2 LQKENI. This CDR3 is built from 12 residues. Deletions cut 5 bases from V and 7 bases from J, with 8 bases between. Full variable domain (remainder filled in from reference TRBV18 and TRBJ2-2): NAGVMQNPRHLVRRRGQEARLRCSPMKGHSHVYWYRQLPEEGLKFMVYLQKENIIDESGMPKERFSAEFPKEGPSILRIQQVVRGDSAAYFCASSRTSGELFFGEGSRLTVL.

This rearrangement joins TRBV10-3 to TRBJ2-3; 14 positions match TRBD2. The CDR3 runs to 16 residues. Germline CDR1 ENHRY, CDR2 SYGVKD. After removal of 4 bases from V and 2 bases from J, the junction contained 2 bases not matched to a gene. CDR3 residues: CAISGTSGGFTDTQYF. The CDR3, as DNA: TGTGCCATCAGTGGGACTAGCGGGGGGTTCACAGATACGCAGTATTTT.

This rearrangement joins TRBV30 to TRBJ1-5, with 7 nucleotides matching TRBD1. V was pared by 2 bases and J by 3 bases, with 7 bases of the junction left unmatched. The CDR3 consists of 15 residues. Germline assignment: CDR1 GTSNPN and CDR2 SVGIG (reference sequence). CDR3 DNA: TGTGCCTGGAGTCGCGACAGGGCCTTCAATCAGCCCCAGCATTTT. It codes for CAWSRDRAFNQPQHF.

The J gene is TRBJ1-2, the V gene TRBV9; D is ambiguous. This CDR3 is built from 14 residues. V dropped 0 bases and J dropped 2 bases, with 8 bases sitting between them. CDR1 is SGDLS and CDR2 is YYNGEE in the germline V gene. Here the CDR3 DNA reads TGTGCCAGCAGCGTAGATACATCAAACTATGGCTACACCTTC. Residues: CASSVDTSNYGYTF.

The chain couples TRBV18 to TRBJ1-2; the D is unclear. The CDR3 loop spans 12 amino acids. Trimming shortened V by 4 bases and J by 5 bases, and 8 bases separated the two germline ends. Germline assignment: CDR1 KGHSH and CDR2 LQKENI. CDR3 nucleotide sequence: TGTGCCAGCTCACTGCAGGATTATGGCTACACCTTC. This encodes CASSLQDYGYTF.

The rearrangement joins TRBV28 to TRBJ1-1; 7 bases map to TRBD1. With V trimmed by 2 bases and J by 5 bases, 5 bases remained unmatched. The CDR3 spans 14 residues. Germline V gives CDR1 MDHEN, CDR2 SYDVKM. The CDR3 here is CASSLEGARTEAFF. The CDR3 coding sequence is TGTGCCAGCAGTTTAGAGGGGGCGCGAACTGAAGCTTTCTTT.

The V and J genes are TRBV30 and TRBJ2-3; maybe TRBD2 (6 bases). Trimming pared 2 bases from V and 7 bases from J, leaving 10 bases between. The CDR3 totals 12 residues. Germline CDR1 and CDR2: GTSNPN and SVGIG (reference sequence). The CDR3 sequence: CAWSSGLNTQYF. The CDR3 nucleotides are TGTGCCTGGAGTTCGGGACTTAATACGCAGTATTTT.

This rearrangement joins TRBV7-9 to TRBJ2-3; D may be TRBD2 (6 bases). CDR1 and CDR2 from the germline V gene are SEHNR and FQNEAQ (reference sequence). The CDR3 extends over 15 amino acids. V dropped 7 bases and J dropped 4 bases, with 18 bases sitting between them. CDR3 bases: TGTGCCAGCACTCCGCAAGGGACTCCGTCAGATACGCAGTATTTT. Amino acids: CASTPQGTPSDTQYF.

The chain is built from TRBV11-1 and TRBJ1-2, with a possible D match to TRBD1 (6 bases). Germline V CDR1 and CDR2: SGHAT, FQDESV (reference sequence). This CDR3 contains 14 residues. Trimming took off 5 bases at V and 5 bases at J, with 15 bases between the two ends. The CDR3 DNA reads as TGTGCCAGCAGCCTAGGGACATATCATTATGGCTACACCTTC. Protein product: CASSLGTYHYGYTF.

CDR3 sequence reads: CASSYRLEDYEQYF. The DNA of the CDR3 is TGTGCCAGCAGTTATAGACTAGAAGACTACGAGCAGTACTTC. V is TRBV6-5 and J is TRBJ2-7, with D possibly matching TRBD2 (6 bases). This CDR3 is built from 14 residues. CDR1 is MNHEY, CDR2 SVGAGI, per germline. V lost 3 bases, J lost 3 bases, and 12 bases lay in between.

This chain connects TRBV4-2 to TRBJ1-2; D uncertain. Trimming removed 0 bases at V and 7 bases at J, with 24 bases between. This CDR3 is built from 18 residues. Germline V gives CDR1 LGHNA, CDR2 YNFKEQ. The CDR3, as DNA: TGTGCCAGCAGCCAAGATGGGCGCCCGGGAGGGAAGAATGGTGGCTACACCTTC. It yields the protein CASSQDGRPGGKNGGYTF.

The chain carries TRBV19 and TRBJ1-5; the match to TRBD1 covers 8 bases. From germline, CDR1 is LNHDA and CDR2 SQIVND (reference sequence). The ends lost 6 bases at V and 3 bases at J; junction bases unmatched: 7. The CDR3 consists of 15 residues. The CDR3 reads CASSPTGVDNQPQHF. The CDR3 bases are TGTGCCAGTAGCCCGACAGGGGTGGACAATCAGCCCCAGCATTTT.

The chain recombines TRBV4-2 with TRBJ1-6; weak D call: TRBD1 (5 bases). The CDR3 runs to 17 residues. The V gene's germline CDR1 is LGHNA and CDR2 YNFKEQ. Trimming took 1 base from V and 7 from J, leaving 17 bases between them. CDR3 sequence: CASSQVVRDRANSPLHF. In DNA form, the CDR3 reads TGTGCCAGCAGCCAAGTTGTGAGGGACCGTGCGAATTCACCCCTCCACTTT.

The chain joins TRBV10-3 to TRBJ1-1; D remains unclear. The CDR3 totals 13 residues. Trimming cost V 10 bases and J 1 base, with 13 bases left between them. Germline values: CDR1 ENHRY, CDR2 SYGVKD. The CDR3 protein is CATTVKENTEAFF. CDR3 nucleotides: TGTGCCACCACGGTAAAAGAGAACACTGAAGCTTTCTTT.

The chain has TRBV5-1 and TRBJ2-2, with D perhaps matching TRBD1 (6 bases). The ends were cut back, 2 bases at V and 1 base at J, with 12 bases in the middle. The CDR3 totals 16 residues. Germline V gene lookup returns CDR1 SGHRS and CDR2 YFSETQ. The CDR3 DNA follows: TGCGCCAGCAGCTTCTACGGACAGCTGAACACCGGGGAGCTGTTTTTT. Translating gives CASSFYGQLNTGELFF.

This chain uses TRBV29-1 with TRBJ1-2; the D is unclear. With 4 bases removed from V and 4 bases from J, the gap between germline ends came to 16 bases. Germline assignment: CDR1 SQVTM and CDR2 ANQGSEA. The CDR3 covers 14 residues. CDR3 protein: CSVAPGPRTYGYTF. The CDR3 DNA is TGCAGCGTTGCACCTGGCCCCCGAACCTATGGCTACACCTTC.

The genes are TRBV27 and TRBJ1-1; D gene ambiguous. V was cut by 8 bases and J by 3 bases, with 13 bases left in between. The CDR3 loop spans 13 amino acids. Germline CDR1 reads MNHEY; CDR2 reads SMNVEV (reference sequence). The chain's CDR3 is CASGNTVDTEAFF. CDR3 coding DNA: TGTGCCAGCGGTAATACTGTGGACACTGAAGCTTTCTTT.

The chain links TRBV7-2 to TRBJ2-3; 12 bases agree with TRBD2. The V gene end was trimmed by 5 bases and the J gene end by 0 bases; junction bases not matched to a gene: 6. The CDR3 runs to 17 residues. Germline-derived CDR1 and CDR2 are SGHTA and FQGNSA. CDR3 DNA: TGTGCCAGCAGCACGGCTAGCGGGGGGGCAAGCACAGATACGCAGTATTTT. Translated: CASSTASGGASTDTQYF.

This chain uses TRBV18 with TRBJ2-1; 9 nucleotides line up with TRBD2. The CDR3 runs 18 residues. Looked up from germline, CDR1 is KGHSH and CDR2 is LQKENI. J gave up 4 bases and V 0 bases, and 10 bases lay outside the gene matches. The CDR3 bases are TGTGCCAGCTCACCACCGCCGTCCGGGACTAGCAGTTACAATGAGCAGTTCTTC. Translating gives CASSPPPSGTSSYNEQFF.

The chain joins TRBV19 to TRBJ2-7, with D perhaps being TRBD1 or TRBD2 (5 bases each). Per germline, CDR1 LNHDA and CDR2 SQIVND (reference sequence). The CDR3 totals 13 residues. The ends were cut back, 8 bases at V and 0 bases at J, with 11 bases in the middle. CDR3 nucleotides: TGTGCCAGTGGGACCGCTAGCTCCTACGAGCAGTACTTC. It encodes CASGTASSYEQYF.

The chain is built from TRBV13 and TRBJ2-3, with 15 bases aligning to TRBD2. V lost 5 bases and J lost 10; bases outside the gene matches: 10. Germline assignment: CDR1 PRHDT and CDR2 FYEKMQ (reference sequence). CDR3 length: 16 residues. The CDR3 DNA is TGTGCCAGCAGCCCAGGACTAGCGGGGGGGCCAATCCCGCAGTATTTT. Its protein product is CASSPGLAGGPIPQYF.

This chain uses TRBV7-7 with TRBJ1-2; no reliable D call. CDR1 SSHAT and CDR2 FNYEAQ come from the germline V gene (reference sequence). Trimming removed 7 bases at V and 2 bases at J, with 14 bases between. The length of the CDR3 is 14 residues. In DNA, the CDR3 is TGTGCCAGCACCGTCGGCCAGATCAACTATGGCTACACCTTC. The encoded protein is CASTVGQINYGYTF.

The chain recombines TRBV5-4 with TRBJ1-1, with D tentatively TRBD1 (6 bases). Germline V gives CDR1 SGHNT, CDR2 YYREEE (reference sequence). The ends were cut back, 1 base at V and 1 base at J, with 8 bases in the middle. The CDR3 has 14 amino acids. The CDR3 bases are TGTGCCAGCAGCTTGAAACAGGGGAACACTGAAGCTTTCTTT. It translates to CASSLKQGNTEAFF.

V and J are TRBV19 and TRBJ2-5; D assignment may be TRBD1 or TRBD2 (5 bases each). The V and J ends lost 5 bases and 4 bases respectively, with 11 bases between them. The CDR3 has 13 amino acids. Germline V lookup: CDR1 LNHDA, CDR2 SQIVND (reference sequence). This CDR3 is CASSPGPPETQYF. The CDR3 DNA is TGTGCCAGTAGTCCGGGACCTCCAGAGACCCAGTACTTC.

The chain links TRBV28 to TRBJ1-1; TRBD1 is a possible D gene (6 bases). Germline V gene sequence: CDR1 MDHEN, CDR2 SYDVKM. The CDR3 spans 11 residues. V lost 7 bases, J lost 7 bases, and 10 bases lay in between. The CDR3 region is CASKGDLEAFF. CDR3 sequence (DNA): TGTGCCAGCAAGGGGGACCTTGAAGCTTTCTTT.

The rearrangement links TRBV9 to TRBJ2-3; 13 bases are shared with TRBD2. Per the germline V gene, CDR1 is SGDLS and CDR2 is YYNGEE. The J segment lost 5 bases and the V segment lost 4 bases, leaving 7 bases of the junction unmatched. The length of the CDR3 is 16 residues. Here the CDR3 reads CASSIGLAGVGDTQYF. The DNA of the CDR3 is TGTGCCAGCAGCATCGGACTAGCGGGGGTCGGAGATACGCAGTATTTT.

DNA for the CDR3: TGTGCCAGCAGTGAATATGGTGGAGATACGCAGTATTTT. Translating it yields CASSEYGGDTQYF. V and J are TRBV25-1 and TRBJ2-3; D gene uncertain. V was shortened by 0 bases and J by 5 bases, with 6 bases between the two germline ends. This CDR3 contains 13 residues. CDR1 MGHDK and CDR2 SYGVNS come from the germline V gene.